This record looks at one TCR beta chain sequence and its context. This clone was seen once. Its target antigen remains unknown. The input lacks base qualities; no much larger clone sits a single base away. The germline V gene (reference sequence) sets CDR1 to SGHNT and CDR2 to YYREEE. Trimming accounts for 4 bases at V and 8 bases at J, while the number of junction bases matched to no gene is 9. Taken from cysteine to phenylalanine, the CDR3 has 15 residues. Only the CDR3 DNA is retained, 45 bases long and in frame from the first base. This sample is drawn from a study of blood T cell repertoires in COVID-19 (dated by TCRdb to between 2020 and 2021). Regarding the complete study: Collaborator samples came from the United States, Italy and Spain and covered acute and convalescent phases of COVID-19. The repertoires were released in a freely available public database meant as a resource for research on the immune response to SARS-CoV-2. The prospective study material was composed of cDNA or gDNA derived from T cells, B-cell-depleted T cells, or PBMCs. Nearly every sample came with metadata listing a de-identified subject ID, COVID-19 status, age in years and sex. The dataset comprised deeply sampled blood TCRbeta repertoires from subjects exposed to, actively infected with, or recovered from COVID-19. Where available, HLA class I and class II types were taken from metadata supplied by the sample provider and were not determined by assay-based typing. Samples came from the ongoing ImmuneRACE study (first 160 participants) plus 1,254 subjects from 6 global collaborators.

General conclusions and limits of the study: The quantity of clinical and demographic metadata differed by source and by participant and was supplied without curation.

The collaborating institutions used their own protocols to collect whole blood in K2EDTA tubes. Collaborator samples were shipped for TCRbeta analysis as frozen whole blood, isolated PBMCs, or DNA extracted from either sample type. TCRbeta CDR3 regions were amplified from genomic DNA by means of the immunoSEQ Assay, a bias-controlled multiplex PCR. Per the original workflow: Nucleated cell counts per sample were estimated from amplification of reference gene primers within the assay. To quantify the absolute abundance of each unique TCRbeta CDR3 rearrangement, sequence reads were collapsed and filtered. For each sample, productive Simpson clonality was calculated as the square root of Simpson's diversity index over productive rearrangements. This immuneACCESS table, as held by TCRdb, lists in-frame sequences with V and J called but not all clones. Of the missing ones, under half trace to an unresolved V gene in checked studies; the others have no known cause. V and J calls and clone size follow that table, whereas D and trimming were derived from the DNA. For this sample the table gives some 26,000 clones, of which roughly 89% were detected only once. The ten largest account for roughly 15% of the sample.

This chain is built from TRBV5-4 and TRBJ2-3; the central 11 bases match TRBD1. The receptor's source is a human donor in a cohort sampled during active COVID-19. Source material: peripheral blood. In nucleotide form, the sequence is TGTGCCAGCAGCCAGTGGACAGGGGGCCGGGGTACGCAGTATTTT. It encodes CASSQWTGGRGTQYF. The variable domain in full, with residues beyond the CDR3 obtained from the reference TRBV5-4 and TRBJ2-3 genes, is ETGVTQSPTHLIKTRGQQVTLRCSSQSGHNTVSWYQQALGQGPQFIFQYYREEENGRGNFPPRFSGLQFPNYSSELNVNALELDDSALYLCASSQWTGGRGTQYFGPGTRLTVL.